This T cell receptor (beta chain) was sequenced for a study of T cell changes during pregnancy in multiple sclerosis. The assay was immunoSEQ multiplex PCR, and TCRdb's table has in-frame clones only and misses some. This sample yields about 110,000 clones, of which 80% to 95% are seen a single time; 0.65% to 0.9% belongs to the top ten. The TCR originated in a female donor in good health, enrolled as a control in a pregnancy study. The sequencing used peripheral blood, collected in the third trimester of pregnancy.

This chain's CDR3 is CAWSPGGSETQYF. Written as DNA, the CDR3 is TGTGCCTGGAGCCCAGGGGGGTCTGAGACCCAGTACTTC. The rearrangement joins TRBV30 to TRBJ2-5; D is possibly TRBD1 (7 bases). The CDR3 extends over 13 amino acids. Germline CDR1 GTSNPN, CDR2 SVGIG (reference sequence). V was trimmed by 3 bases and J by 5 bases, leaving 13 bases between them.